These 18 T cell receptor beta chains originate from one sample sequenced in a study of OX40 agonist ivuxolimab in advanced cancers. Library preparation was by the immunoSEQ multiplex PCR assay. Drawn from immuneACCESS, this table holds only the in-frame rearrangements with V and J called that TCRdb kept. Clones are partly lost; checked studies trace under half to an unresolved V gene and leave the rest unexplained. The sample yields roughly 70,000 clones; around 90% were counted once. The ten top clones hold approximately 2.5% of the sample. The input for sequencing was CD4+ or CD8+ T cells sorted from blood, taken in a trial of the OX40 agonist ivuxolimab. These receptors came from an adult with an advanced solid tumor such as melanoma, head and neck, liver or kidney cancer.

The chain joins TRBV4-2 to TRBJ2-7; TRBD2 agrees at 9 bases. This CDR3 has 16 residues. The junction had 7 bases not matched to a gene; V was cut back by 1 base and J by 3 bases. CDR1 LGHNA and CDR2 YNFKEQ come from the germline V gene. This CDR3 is CASSQGSAGGDYEQYF. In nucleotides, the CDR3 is TGTGCCAGCAGCCAAGGGTCTGCGGGAGGGGACTACGAGCAGTACTTC.

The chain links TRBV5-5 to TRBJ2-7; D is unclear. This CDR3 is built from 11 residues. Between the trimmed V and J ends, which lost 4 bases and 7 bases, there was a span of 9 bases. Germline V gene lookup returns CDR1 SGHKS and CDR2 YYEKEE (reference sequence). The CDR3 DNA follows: TGTGCCAGCAGCCTCTTAGGGGAGCAGTACTTC. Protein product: CASSLLGEQYF.

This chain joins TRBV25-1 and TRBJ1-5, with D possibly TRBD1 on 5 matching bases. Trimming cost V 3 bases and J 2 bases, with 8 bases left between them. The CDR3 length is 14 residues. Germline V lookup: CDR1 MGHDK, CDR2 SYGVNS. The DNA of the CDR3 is TGTGCCAGCAGTGACGTGGGGGGCAATCAGCCCCAGCATTTT. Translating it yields CASSDVGGNQPQHF. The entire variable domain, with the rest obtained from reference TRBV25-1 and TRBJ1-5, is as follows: EADIYQTPRYLVIGTGKKITLECSQTMGHDKMYWYQQDPGMELHLIHYSYGVNSTEKGDLSSESTVSRIRTEHFPLTLESARPSHTSQYLCASSDVGGNQPQHFGDGTRLSIL.

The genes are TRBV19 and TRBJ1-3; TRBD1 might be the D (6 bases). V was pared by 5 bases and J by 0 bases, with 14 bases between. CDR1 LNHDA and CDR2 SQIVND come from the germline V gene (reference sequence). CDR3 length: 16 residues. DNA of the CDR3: TGTGCCAGTAGTCTCGGGACATACTACTCTGGAAACACCATATATTTT. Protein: CASSLGTYYSGNTIYF.

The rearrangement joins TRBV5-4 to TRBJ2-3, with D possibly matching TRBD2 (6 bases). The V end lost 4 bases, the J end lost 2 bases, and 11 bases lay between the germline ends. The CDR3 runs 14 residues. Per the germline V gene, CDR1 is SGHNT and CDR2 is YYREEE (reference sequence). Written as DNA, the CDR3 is TGTGCCAGCAGCCGCGGGACCACCACAGATACGCAGTATTTT. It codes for CASSRGTTTDTQYF.

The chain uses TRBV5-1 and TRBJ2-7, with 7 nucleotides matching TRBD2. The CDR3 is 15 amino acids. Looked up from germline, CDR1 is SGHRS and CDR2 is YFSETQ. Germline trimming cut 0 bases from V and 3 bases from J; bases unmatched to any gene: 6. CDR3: CASSLALGGSYEQYF. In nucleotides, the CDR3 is TGCGCCAGCAGCTTGGCCTTGGGGGGGAGCTACGAGCAGTACTTC.

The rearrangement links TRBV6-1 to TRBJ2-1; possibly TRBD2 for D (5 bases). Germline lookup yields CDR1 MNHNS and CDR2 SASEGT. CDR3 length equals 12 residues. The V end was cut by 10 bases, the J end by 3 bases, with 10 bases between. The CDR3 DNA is TGTGCCATAGCGCCCTTCTACAATGAGCAGTTCTTC. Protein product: CAIAPFYNEQFF.

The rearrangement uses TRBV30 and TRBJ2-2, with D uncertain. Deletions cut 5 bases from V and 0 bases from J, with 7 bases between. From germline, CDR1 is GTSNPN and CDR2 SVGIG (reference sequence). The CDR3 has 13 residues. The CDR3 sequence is CAWFLANTGELFF. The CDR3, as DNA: TGTGCCTGGTTCCTTGCGAACACCGGGGAGCTGTTTTTT. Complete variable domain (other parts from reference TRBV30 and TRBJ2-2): SQTIHQWPATLVQPVGSPLSLECTVEGTSNPNLYWYRQAAGRGLQLLFYSVGIGQISSEVPQNLSASRPQDRQFILSSKKLLLSDSGFYLCAWFLANTGELFFGEGSRLTVL.

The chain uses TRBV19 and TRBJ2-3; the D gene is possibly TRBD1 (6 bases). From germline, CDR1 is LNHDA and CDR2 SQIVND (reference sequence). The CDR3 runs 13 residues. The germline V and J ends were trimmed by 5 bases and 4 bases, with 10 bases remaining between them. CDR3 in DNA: TGTGCCAGTAGTTTAGGGGGAGCAGATACGCAGTATTTT. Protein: CASSLGGADTQYF.

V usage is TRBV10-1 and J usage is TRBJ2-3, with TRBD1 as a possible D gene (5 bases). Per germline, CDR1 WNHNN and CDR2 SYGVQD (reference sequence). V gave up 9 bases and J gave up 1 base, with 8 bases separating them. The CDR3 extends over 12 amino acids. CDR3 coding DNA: TGCGCCAGGATGACAGGCACAGATACGCAGTATTTT. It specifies CARMTGTDTQYF.

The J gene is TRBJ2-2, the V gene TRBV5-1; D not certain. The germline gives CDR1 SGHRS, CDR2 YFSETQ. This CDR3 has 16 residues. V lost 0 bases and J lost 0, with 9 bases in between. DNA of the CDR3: TGCGCCAGCAGCTTGGACGGACGGCCGAACACCGGGGAGCTGTTTTTT. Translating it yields CASSLDGRPNTGELFF.

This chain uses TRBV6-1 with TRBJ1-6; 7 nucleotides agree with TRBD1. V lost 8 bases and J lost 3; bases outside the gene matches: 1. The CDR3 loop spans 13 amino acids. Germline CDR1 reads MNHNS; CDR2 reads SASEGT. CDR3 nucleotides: TGTGCCAGCGGGACAGACTATAATTCACCCCTCCACTTT. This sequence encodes CASGTDYNSPLHF.

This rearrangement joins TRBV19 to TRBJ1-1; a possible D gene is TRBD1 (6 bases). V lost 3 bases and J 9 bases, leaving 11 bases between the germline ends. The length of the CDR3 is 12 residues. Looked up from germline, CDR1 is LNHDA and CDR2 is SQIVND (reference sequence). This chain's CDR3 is CASSIRGGQAFF. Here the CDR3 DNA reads TGTGCCAGTAGTATCAGGGGAGGGCAAGCTTTCTTT.

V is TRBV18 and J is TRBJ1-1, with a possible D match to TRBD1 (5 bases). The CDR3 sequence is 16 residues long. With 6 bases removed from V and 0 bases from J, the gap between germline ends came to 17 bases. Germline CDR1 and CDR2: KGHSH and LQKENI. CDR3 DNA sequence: TGTGCCAGCTCCCGCTATCAGGGACGGGTGAACACTGAAGCTTTCTTT. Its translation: CASSRYQGRVNTEAFF.

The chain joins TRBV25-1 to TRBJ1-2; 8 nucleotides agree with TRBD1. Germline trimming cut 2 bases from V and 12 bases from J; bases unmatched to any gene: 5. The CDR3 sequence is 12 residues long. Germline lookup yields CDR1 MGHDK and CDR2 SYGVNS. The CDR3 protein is CASSEDRGKHTF. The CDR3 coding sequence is TGTGCCAGCAGTGAAGACAGGGGAAAGCACACCTTC.

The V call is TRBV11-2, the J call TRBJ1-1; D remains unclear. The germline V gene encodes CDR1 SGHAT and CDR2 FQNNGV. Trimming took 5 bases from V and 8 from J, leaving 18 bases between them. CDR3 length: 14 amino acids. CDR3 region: CASSPQLGGTEAFF. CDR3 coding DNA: TGTGCCAGCAGCCCCCAATTGGGAGGAACCGAAGCTTTCTTT.

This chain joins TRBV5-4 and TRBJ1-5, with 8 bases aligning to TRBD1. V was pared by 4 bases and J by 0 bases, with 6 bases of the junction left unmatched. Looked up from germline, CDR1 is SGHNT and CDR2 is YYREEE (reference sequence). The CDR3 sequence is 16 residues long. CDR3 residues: CASSPGQGPSNQPQHF. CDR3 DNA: TGTGCCAGCAGCCCCGGACAGGGACCTAGCAATCAGCCCCAGCATTTT.

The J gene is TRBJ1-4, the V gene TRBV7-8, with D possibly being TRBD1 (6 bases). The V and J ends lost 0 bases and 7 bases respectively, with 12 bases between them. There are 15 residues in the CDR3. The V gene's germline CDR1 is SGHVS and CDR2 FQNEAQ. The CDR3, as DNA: TGTGCCAGCAGCTTAGCGGAGGGCAGGGGTGAAAAACTGTTTTTT. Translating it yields CASSLAEGRGEKLFF.